The sequence of this T cell receptor (beta chain) was determined in a study of blood T cell repertoires in COVID-19. Across the study: Sites in the United States, Italy and Spain provided acute and convalescent COVID-19 samples.

Using immunoSEQ multiplex PCR, the repertoire was profiled, and TCRdb retains in-frame clones only, with some absent. The repertoire includes around 170,000 clones, around 86% of them detected once, and approximately 6.2% sits in the top ten. CDR3 length: 15 amino acids. The rearrangement uses TRBV21-1 and TRBJ2-7; TRBD1 reflects the table's D call only, with no check against the DNA. TRBV21-1 is noted as a pseudogene. The sequencing sample was made of peripheral blood. The receptor was isolated from a woman aged 40 to 55 with acute or convalescent COVID-19. The chain's CDR3 is CASNSPPFGSYEQYF. The CDR3 DNA sequence: TGTGCCAGCAACAGCCCTCCGTTTGGCTCCTACGAGCAGTACTTC.